This passage covers 8 T cell receptor beta chains from one sample sequenced in a study of long-term antiretroviral therapy in people with HIV. An immunoSEQ assay, version v3.0, was performed at survey level. Libraries were prepared by immunoSEQ multiplex PCR; TCRdb keeps only in-frame clonotypes and omits some of them. The sample holds about 22,000 clones, more than 70% seen once. Sequenced material: unsorted PBMCs, taken 1.3 years after starting antiretroviral therapy. These TCRs come from a man aged 60 to 69 with HIV.

The J gene is TRBJ1-6, the V gene TRBV5-8; D perhaps matches TRBD1 (5 bases). The germline V gene has CDR1 SGHTS and CDR2 YDEGEE. V was trimmed by 5 bases and J by 0 bases, leaving 9 bases between them. The CDR3 loop spans 15 amino acids. CDR3 DNA: TGTGCCAGCAGTCGGACAAACTCCTATAATTCACCCCTCCACTTT. It codes for CASSRTNSYNSPLHF. Supplemented by reference TRBV5-8 and TRBJ1-6, the full variable domain reads EAGVTQSPTHLIKTRGQQATLRCSPISGHTSVYWYQQALGLGLQFLLWYDEGEERNRGNFPPRFSGRQFPNYSSELNVNALELEDSALYLCASSRTNSYNSPLHFGNGTRLTVT.

The gene calls are TRBV19 and TRBJ1-2; possibly TRBD1 for D (5 bases). The CDR3 runs to 16 residues. The V gene's germline CDR1 is LNHDA and CDR2 SQIVND (reference sequence). Trimming took off 7 bases at V and 0 bases at J, with 18 bases between the two ends. The CDR3 DNA sequence: TGTGCCAGTACCCCATGGGGAGACAGATCTAACTATGGCTACACCTTC. Translated, it gives CASTPWGDRSNYGYTF.

The V gene is TRBV11-2, the J gene TRBJ2-7; 10 nucleotides agree with TRBD1. From germline, CDR1 is SGHAT and CDR2 FQNNGV. The CDR3 runs to 18 residues. Trimming at V came to 1 base and at J to 1 base, leaving 10 bases not matched to a gene. The CDR3 region is CASSLATYGTGVSYEQYF. In DNA, the CDR3 is TGTGCCAGCAGCTTAGCAACCTATGGGACAGGGGTTTCCTACGAGCAGTACTTC. Together with reference TRBV11-2 and TRBJ2-7, the CDR3 gives the full variable domain: EAGVAQSPRYKIIEKRQSVAFWCNPISGHATLYWYQQILGQGPKLLIQFQNNGVVDDSQLPKDRFSAERLKGVDSTLKIQPAKLEDSAVYLCASSLATYGTGVSYEQYFGPGTRLTVT.

The CDR3 reads CASSLKGDTDTQYF. CDR3 DNA sequence: TGTGCCAGCAGCTTAAAAGGGGACACAGATACGCAGTATTTT. The rearrangement links TRBV11-3 to TRBJ2-3, with TRBD1 as a possible D gene (5 bases). CDR1 and CDR2 (germline): SGHNT, YENEEA. The length of the CDR3 is 14 residues. Trimming removed 2 bases at V and 2 bases at J, with 8 bases between.

The chain has TRBV6-5 and TRBJ2-2, with a possible D match to TRBD1 (6 bases). Deletions cut 6 bases from V and 7 bases from J, with 15 bases between. CDR3 length: 14 residues. The germline V gene has CDR1 MNHEY and CDR2 SVGAGI. The CDR3 nucleotides read TGTGCCAGCAGCTTCTACAGGGAAGGCGGGGAGCTGTTTTTT. Its translation is CASSFYREGGELFF.

V usage is TRBV6-1 and J usage is TRBJ1-6, with TRBD1 matching 11 bases. The junction had 7 bases not matched to a gene; V was cut back by 3 bases and J by 9 bases. In germline, CDR1 is MNHNS, CDR2 SASEGT. The CDR3 loop spans 16 amino acids. CDR3 in DNA: TGTGCCAGCAGTGACCTCGCTGGACAGGGGGCTTCACCCCTCCACTTT. Translation: CASSDLAGQGASPLHF.

The J gene is TRBJ1-1, the V gene TRBV6-6; D might be TRBD1 (6 bases). This CDR3 has 14 amino acids. Germline loops: CDR1 MNHNY, CDR2 SVGAGI (reference sequence). V lost 8 bases and J 4 bases, leaving 17 bases between the germline ends. In nucleotides, the CDR3 is TGTGCCAGCGTGGAGGGGGTTGCGGTCACTGAAGCTTTCTTT. Translation gives CASVEGVAVTEAFF.

V and J are TRBV15 and TRBJ1-4; TRBD1 aligns across 8 bases. Trimming removed 0 bases from V and 6 bases from J; junction bases left unmatched: 6. The CDR3 is made up of 16 amino acids. The germline CDR1 and CDR2 sequences are LNHNV and YYDKDF (reference sequence). The DNA of the CDR3 is TGTGCCACCAGCAGAGATCCCGGACAGGGAGATGAAAAACTGTTTTTT. It specifies CATSRDPGQGDEKLFF.